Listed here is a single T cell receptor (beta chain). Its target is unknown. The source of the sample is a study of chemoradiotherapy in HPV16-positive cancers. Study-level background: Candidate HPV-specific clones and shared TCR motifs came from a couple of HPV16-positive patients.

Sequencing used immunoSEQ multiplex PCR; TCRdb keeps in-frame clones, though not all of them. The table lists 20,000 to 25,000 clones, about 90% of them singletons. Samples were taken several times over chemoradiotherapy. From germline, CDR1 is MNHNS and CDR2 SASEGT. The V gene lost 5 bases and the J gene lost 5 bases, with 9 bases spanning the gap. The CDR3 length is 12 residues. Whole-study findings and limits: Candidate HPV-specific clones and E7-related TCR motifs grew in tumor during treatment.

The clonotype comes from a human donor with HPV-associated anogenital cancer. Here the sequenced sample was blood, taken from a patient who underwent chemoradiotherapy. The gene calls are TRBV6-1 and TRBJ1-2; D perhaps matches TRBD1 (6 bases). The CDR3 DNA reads TGTGCCAGCAGTCCAAGGGGGTATGGCTACACCTTC. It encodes CASSPRGYGYTF.